The 9 T cell receptor beta chains below were found in one sample sequenced in a study of metastatic and nonmetastatic thyroid tumors. Thyroid surgery took place with no prior treatment in any patient. Using MiXCR, TCRdb reanalyzed the PCR reads. The sample holds some 34,000 clones, less than 25% seen once. The sequenced sample consisted of blood. These receptors came from a female donor with papillary thyroid cancer or a benign thyroid nodule (not recorded which). Some clones in this sample may be carry-over from other donors' samples.

This clone was detected ten times or more. The J gene is TRBJ1-1, the V gene TRBV20-1, with no clear D. CDR3 length equals 13 residues. Trimming shortened V by 3 bases and J by 10 bases, and 18 bases separated the two germline ends. Germline-derived CDR1 and CDR2 are DFQATT and SNEGSKA (reference sequence). DNA for the CDR3: TGCAGTGCTAGGACTCCTGAGACATCGAGAGCTTTCTTT. It is translated as CSARTPETSRAFF.

This clone was found many times. J is TRBJ2-2 and V is TRBV29-1; TRBD1 is a possible D gene (6 bases). CDR3 size: 13 residues. The V gene lost 5 bases and the J gene lost 6 bases, with 13 bases spanning the gap. CDR1 and CDR2 (germline): SQVTM, ANQGSEA. The CDR3 loop is CSVTGSIAGELFF. The DNA of the CDR3 is TGCAGCGTTACAGGGTCTATCGCCGGGGAGCTGTTTTTT.

This clone occurred many times. This chain connects TRBV30 to TRBJ1-1; D is ambiguous. The CDR3 totals 11 residues. Germline V gene lookup returns CDR1 GTSNPN and CDR2 SVGIG (reference sequence). V was cut by 8 bases and J by 7 bases, with 14 bases left in between. The CDR3 DNA follows: TGTGCCGGTCGCCAGGACGGTGAAGCTTTCTTT. It encodes CAGRQDGEAFF.

In the case of this clone: This could be a read error, since a much larger clone is one nucleotide away. V usage is TRBV16 and J usage is TRBJ1-1; no clear D. The CDR3 runs to 14 residues. Per the germline V gene, CDR1 is KGHSY and CDR2 is FQNENV. V lost 0 bases and J lost 6, with 11 bases in between. In DNA form, the CDR3 reads TGTGCCAGCAGCCAATCGTGTGAAGTGGCTGAAGCTTTCTTT. This gives the protein CASSQSCEVAEAFF.

The V call is TRBV9, the J call TRBJ2-7, with 10 bases identical to TRBD2. CDR1 and CDR2 (germline): SGDLS, YYNGEE. V lost 0 bases to trimming and J lost 5 bases; unmatched junction nucleotides: 5. The CDR3 totals 15 residues. CDR3 in amino acids: CASSVGSGRADEQYF. The CDR3, as DNA: TGTGCCAGCAGCGTAGGAAGCGGGAGGGCCGACGAGCAGTACTTC.

The rearrangement joins TRBV5-1 to TRBJ2-1, with TRBD1 as a possible D gene (5 bases). The CDR3 extends over 14 amino acids. CDR1 and CDR2 from the germline V gene are SGHRS and YFSETQ. V lost 1 base and J 4 bases, leaving 9 bases between the germline ends. CDR3 sequence reads: CASSLRQYYNEQFF. The CDR3 nucleotides are TGCGCCAGCAGCTTGAGACAGTATTACAATGAGCAGTTCTTC. The variable domain in full, with the rest retrieved from reference TRBV5-1 and TRBJ2-1, is KAGVTQTPRYLIKTRGQQVTLSCSPISGHRSVSWYQQTPGQGLQFLFEYFSETQRNKGNFPGRFSGRQFSNSRSEMNVSTLELGDSALYLCASSLRQYYNEQFFGPGTRLTVL.

Many counts were recorded for this clone. The chain links TRBV6-1 to TRBJ2-1; 8 bases align to TRBD1. The CDR3 is 16 amino acids. Germline lookup yields CDR1 MNHNS and CDR2 SASEGT. V shed 6 bases, J shed 5 bases, and the junction held 12 bases outside the gene matches. The CDR3 reads CASSLGQALRDNEQFF. The DNA of the CDR3 is TGTGCCAGCAGCCTGGGACAGGCTCTTAGAGACAATGAGCAGTTCTTC.

This clone came up a few times. The chain links TRBV2 to TRBJ1-2; tentatively, D is TRBD1 (6 bases). Germline V lookup: CDR1 SNHLY, CDR2 FYNNEI. This CDR3 comprises 13 residues. Trimming took off 11 bases at V and 2 bases at J, with 15 bases between the two ends. The CDR3 loop is CAGDRKTNYGYTF. CDR3 DNA: TGTGCCGGAGACAGGAAAACGAACTATGGCTACACCTTC.

This clone was seen once. The chain couples TRBV9 to TRBJ2-7; the match to TRBD2 covers 7 bases. The J segment lost 6 bases and the V segment lost 4 bases, leaving 10 bases of the junction unmatched. CDR1 is SGDLS and CDR2 is YYNGEE in the germline V gene. This CDR3 is 14 amino acids long. CDR3 loop: CASSRSGTLGEQYF. The DNA for the CDR3 is TGTGCCAGCAGCCGCAGCGGGACCCTCGGCGAGCAGTACTTC.